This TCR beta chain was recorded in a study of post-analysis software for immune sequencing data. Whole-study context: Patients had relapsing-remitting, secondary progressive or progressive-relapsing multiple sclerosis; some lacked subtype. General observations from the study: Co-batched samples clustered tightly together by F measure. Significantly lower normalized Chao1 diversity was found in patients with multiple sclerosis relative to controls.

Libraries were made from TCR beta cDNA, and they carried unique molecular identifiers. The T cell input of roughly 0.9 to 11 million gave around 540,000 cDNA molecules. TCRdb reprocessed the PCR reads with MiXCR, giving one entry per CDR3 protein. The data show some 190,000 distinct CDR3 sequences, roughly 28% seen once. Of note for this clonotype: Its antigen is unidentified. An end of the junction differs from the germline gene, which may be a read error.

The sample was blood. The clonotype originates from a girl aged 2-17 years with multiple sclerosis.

The CDR3 loop reads CASSDSTGTQYF. The CDR3 nucleotides read TGTGCCAGCTCTGACAGCACAGGTACGCAGTATTTT. This chain connects TRBV7-7 to TRBJ2-3; D may be TRBD1 (5 bases). This CDR3 region has 12 residues. Germline CDR1 and CDR2: SSHAT and FNYEAQ (reference sequence).